This T cell receptor beta chain originates from a study of blood T cell repertoires in COVID-19. On the study more broadly: The United States, Italy and Spain supplied acute and convalescent COVID-19 samples. The analysed material was cDNA or gDNA that came from T cells, B-cell-depleted T cells, or PBMCs.

Trimming removed 4 bases at V and 8 bases at J, with 17 bases between. Germline CDR1 is MGHRA and CDR2 is YSYEKL. The CDR3 sequence is 14 residues long. Sequencing was performed with immunoSEQ multiplex PCR; in TCRdb, only in-frame clones are kept and a portion is missing. The sample lists over 100,000 clones, around 81% occurring once. This chain connects TRBV4-1 to TRBJ1-2; no clear D. This receptor was identified in a woman aged 55-69 years with active or convalescent COVID-19. Sequencing used peripheral blood. DNA for the CDR3: TGCGCCAGCAGCCTGGGCGTTCGGCAATCGGGCTACACCTTC. Protein product: CASSLGVRQSGYTF.